What follows are 6 T cell receptor beta chains derived from one specimen sequenced in a study of regulatory T cells. Findings of the study overall: Hydrophobic residues at CDR3 positions 6 and 7 were enriched in conventional CD4+ T cells of CD3G-deficient patients.

The PCR used 52 TRBV and 13 TRBJ primers. The data were produced by immunoSEQ multiplex PCR, yet TCRdb's version contains in-frame clones alone and is incomplete. The sample includes under 45,000 clones, around 89% of them seen just once. Their antigen targets remain unknown. The sequenced material came from conventional CD4+ T cells sorted from blood. These receptors originate from a young adult with CD3G deficiency.

This clone showed up just a few times. The rearrangement links TRBV5-1 to TRBJ2-7; D gene unclear. CDR3 length equals 12 residues. The V end was cut by 1 base, the J end by 3 bases, with 5 bases between. Germline V gene sequence: CDR1 SGHRS, CDR2 YFSETQ. The CDR3 reads CASSLNGYEQYF. The CDR3 coding sequence is TGCGCCAGCAGCTTGAATGGCTACGAGCAGTACTTC.

This clone showed up just a few times. The chain links TRBV28 to TRBJ2-7, with 8 nucleotides matching TRBD2. CDR3 size: 15 residues. The V segment lost 2 bases and the J segment 2 bases; nucleotides outside the gene matches: 5. Germline V gene lookup returns CDR1 MDHEN and CDR2 SYDVKM. In DNA form, the CDR3 reads TGTGCCAGCAGTTTAAGGGTCGGGGGGGCCTACGAGCAGTACTTC. It yields the protein CASSLRVGGAYEQYF.

V gene TRBV6-1 combines with J gene TRBJ2-7; tentative D call: TRBD2 (5 bases). The CDR3 contains 12 residues. Germline-derived CDR1 and CDR2 are MNHNS and SASEGT. Trimming cost V 5 bases and J 5 bases, with 10 bases left between them. CDR3 loop: CASSSAGDEQYF. In DNA, the CDR3 is TGTGCCAGCAGTTCTGCGGGCGACGAGCAGTACTTC.

The chain has TRBV10-3 and TRBJ2-3; D may be TRBD1 (6 bases). The germline V and J ends were trimmed by 6 bases and 2 bases, with 9 bases remaining between them. Germline V gene sequence: CDR1 ENHRY, CDR2 SYGVKD. The CDR3 runs to 13 residues. The CDR3: CAIRAGVTDTQYF. The CDR3 DNA reads TGTGCCATCAGGGCAGGGGTCACAGATACGCAGTATTTT.

The chain couples TRBV5-1 to TRBJ1-2; perhaps TRBD1 as D (6 bases). Germline assignment: CDR1 SGHRS and CDR2 YFSETQ. The V end lost 4 bases, the J end lost 6 bases, and 16 bases lay between the germline ends. The CDR3 totals 14 residues. The CDR3 spells CASSLLDSRDGYTF. CDR3 bases: TGCGCCAGCAGCCTTTTGGACAGCCGAGATGGCTACACCTTC.

The rearrangement joins TRBV7-9 to TRBJ2-3, with TRBD1 as a possible D gene (6 bases). This CDR3 is built from 15 residues. V was pared by 2 bases and J by 5 bases, with 14 bases between. CDR1 and CDR2 (germline): SEHNR, FQNEAQ (reference sequence). As DNA, the CDR3 is TGTGCCAGCAGCTTACTACTCAGGGGTGGAGATACGCAGTATTTT. It translates to CASSLLLRGGDTQYF.